The clone carrying this T cell receptor (beta chain) has more than one count but fewer than ten. This CDR3 has 13 amino acids. Trimming stripped 7 bases from V and 5 bases from J, with 14 bases between. This sample is part of a study of T-cell reconstitution after alpha-beta-depleted transplantation in children. Unique molecular identifiers were incorporated into the prepared TCRbeta library. TCRdb independently ran MiXCR on the PCR reads; one entry per CDR3 protein. The data contain 450,000 to 500,000 distinct CDR3 sequences, around 13% of them singletons. The chain uses TRBV12-3 or TRBV12-4 and TRBJ2-5; D is possibly TRBD2 (6 bases). The sequenced sample was PBMCs from the stem cell graft donor, obtained from the stem cell graft. The TCR sequence derives from a human donor who donated a stem cell graft to a child with combined immunodeficiency. This CDR3 reads CASTWGVGETQYF. The CDR3 region has the DNA TGTGCCAGCACCTGGGGGGTAGGGGAGACCCAGTACTTC.